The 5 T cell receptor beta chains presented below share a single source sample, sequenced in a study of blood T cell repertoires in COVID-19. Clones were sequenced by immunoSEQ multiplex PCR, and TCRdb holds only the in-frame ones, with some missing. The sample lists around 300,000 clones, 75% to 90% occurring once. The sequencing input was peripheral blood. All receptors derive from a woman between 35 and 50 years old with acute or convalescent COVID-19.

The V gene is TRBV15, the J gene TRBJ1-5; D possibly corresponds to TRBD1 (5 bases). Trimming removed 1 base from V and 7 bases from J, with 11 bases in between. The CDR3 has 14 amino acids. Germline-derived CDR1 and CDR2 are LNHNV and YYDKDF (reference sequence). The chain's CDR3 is CATSRGGAGQPQHF. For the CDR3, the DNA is TGTGCCACCAGCAGAGGAGGGGCGGGACAGCCCCAGCATTTT.

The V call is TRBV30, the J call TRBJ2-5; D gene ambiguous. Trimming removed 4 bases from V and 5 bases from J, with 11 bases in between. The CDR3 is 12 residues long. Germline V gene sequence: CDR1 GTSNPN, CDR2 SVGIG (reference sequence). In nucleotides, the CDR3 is TGTGCCTGGACCCTCGTCCGGGAGACCCAGTACTTC. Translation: CAWTLVRETQYF.

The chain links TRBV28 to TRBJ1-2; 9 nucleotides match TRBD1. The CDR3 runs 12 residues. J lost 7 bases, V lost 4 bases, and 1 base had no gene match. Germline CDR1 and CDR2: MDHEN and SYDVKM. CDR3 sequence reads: CASSSDRGGYTF. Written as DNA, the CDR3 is TGTGCCAGCAGTTCGGACAGGGGTGGCTACACCTTC.

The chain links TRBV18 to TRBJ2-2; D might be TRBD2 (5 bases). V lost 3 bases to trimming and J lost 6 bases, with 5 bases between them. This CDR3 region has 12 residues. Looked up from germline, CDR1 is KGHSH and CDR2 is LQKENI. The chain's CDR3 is CASSPGAGELFF. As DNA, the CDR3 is TGTGCCAGCTCACCCGGGGCCGGGGAGCTGTTTTTT.

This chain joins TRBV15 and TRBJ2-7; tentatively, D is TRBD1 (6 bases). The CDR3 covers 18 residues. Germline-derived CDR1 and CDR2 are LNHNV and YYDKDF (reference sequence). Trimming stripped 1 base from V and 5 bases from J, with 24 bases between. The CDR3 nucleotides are TGTGCCACCAGCAGAGGGTTTTCCACACAGGGTCTTGTGAACGAGCAGTACGTC. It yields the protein CATSRGFSTQGLVNEQYV.